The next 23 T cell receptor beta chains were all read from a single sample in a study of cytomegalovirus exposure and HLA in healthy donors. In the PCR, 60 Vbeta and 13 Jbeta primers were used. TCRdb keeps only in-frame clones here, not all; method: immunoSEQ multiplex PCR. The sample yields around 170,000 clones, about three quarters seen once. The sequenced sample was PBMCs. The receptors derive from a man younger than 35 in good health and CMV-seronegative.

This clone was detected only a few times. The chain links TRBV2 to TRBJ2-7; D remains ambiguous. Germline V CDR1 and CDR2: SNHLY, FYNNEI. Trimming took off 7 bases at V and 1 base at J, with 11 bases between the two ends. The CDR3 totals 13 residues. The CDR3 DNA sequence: TGTGCCAGCACTCAACGGGTTTCCTACGAGCAGTACTTC. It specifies CASTQRVSYEQYF.

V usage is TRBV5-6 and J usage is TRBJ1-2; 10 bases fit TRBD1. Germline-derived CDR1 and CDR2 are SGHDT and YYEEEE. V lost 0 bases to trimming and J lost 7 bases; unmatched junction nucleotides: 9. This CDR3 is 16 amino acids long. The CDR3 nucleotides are TGTGCCAGCAGCTTGGGACACCGGGACAGGGGCTGTGGCTACACCTTC. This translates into CASSLGHRDRGCGYTF.

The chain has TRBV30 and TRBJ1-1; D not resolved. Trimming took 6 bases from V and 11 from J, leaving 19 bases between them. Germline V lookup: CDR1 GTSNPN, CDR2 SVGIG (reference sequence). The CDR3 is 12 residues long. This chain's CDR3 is CACQPGRREAFF. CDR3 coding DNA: TGTGCCTGCCAACCGGGTCGGCGGGAGGCTTTCTTT.

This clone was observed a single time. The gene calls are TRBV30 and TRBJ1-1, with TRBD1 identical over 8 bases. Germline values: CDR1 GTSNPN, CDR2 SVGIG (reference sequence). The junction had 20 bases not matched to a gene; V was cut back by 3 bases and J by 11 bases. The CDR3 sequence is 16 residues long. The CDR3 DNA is TGTGCCTGGAGGGCGGCAGGGGGCACCAGATGGTCAGATGCTTTCTTT. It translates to CAWRAAGGTRWSDAFF.

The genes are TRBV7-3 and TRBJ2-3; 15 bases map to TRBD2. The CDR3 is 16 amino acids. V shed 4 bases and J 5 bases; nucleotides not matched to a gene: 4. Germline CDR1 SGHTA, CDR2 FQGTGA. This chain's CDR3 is CASSSGLAGGVDTQYF. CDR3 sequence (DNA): TGTGCCAGCAGCTCCGGACTAGCGGGGGGGGTAGATACGCAGTATTTT.

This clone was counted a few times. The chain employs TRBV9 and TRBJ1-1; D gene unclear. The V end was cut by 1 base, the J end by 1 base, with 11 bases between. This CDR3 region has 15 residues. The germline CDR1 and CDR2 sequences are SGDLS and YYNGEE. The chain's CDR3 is CASSVSVTENTEAFF. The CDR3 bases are TGTGCCAGCAGCGTATCAGTTACAGAGAACACTGAAGCTTTCTTT.

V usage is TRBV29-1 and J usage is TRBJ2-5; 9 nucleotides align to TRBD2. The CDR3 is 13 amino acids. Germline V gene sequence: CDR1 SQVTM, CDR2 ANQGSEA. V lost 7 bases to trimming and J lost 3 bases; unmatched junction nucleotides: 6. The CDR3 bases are TGCAGCGGAGAGGCTAGCGGGGAAGAGACCCAGTACTTC. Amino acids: CSGEASGEETQYF.

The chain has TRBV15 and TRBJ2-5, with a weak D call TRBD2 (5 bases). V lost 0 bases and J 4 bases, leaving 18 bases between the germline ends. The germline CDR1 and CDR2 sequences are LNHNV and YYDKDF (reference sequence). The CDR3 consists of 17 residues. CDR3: CATSRDLRERARETQYF. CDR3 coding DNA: TGTGCCACCAGCAGAGATCTTAGGGAGAGGGCCCGAGAGACCCAGTACTTC.

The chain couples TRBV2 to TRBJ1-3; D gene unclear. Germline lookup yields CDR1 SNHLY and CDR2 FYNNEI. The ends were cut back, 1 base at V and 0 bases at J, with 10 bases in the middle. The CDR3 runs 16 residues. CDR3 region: CASSEVITASGNTIYF. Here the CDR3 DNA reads TGTGCCAGCAGTGAAGTAATCACAGCCTCTGGAAACACCATATATTTT. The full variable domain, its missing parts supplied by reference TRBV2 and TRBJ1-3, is EPEVTQTPSHQVTQMGQEVILRCVPISNHLYFYWYRQILGQKVEFLVSFYNNEISEKSEIFDDQFSVERPDGSNFTLKIRSTKLEDSAMYFCASSEVITASGNTIYFGEGSWLTVV.

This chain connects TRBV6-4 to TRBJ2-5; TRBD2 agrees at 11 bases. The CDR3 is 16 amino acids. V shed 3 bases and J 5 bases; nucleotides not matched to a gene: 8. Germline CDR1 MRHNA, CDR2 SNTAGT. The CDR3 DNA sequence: TGTGCCAGCAGTGATCTTAGCGGGGGGGCCGGGGAGACCCAGTACTTC. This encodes CASSDLSGGAGETQYF.

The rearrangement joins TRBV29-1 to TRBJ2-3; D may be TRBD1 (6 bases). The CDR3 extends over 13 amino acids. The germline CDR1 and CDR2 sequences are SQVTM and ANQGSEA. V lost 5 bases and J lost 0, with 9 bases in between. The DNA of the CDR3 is TGCAGCGTTTGGGGGCTCAGCACAGATACGCAGTATTTT. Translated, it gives CSVWGLSTDTQYF.

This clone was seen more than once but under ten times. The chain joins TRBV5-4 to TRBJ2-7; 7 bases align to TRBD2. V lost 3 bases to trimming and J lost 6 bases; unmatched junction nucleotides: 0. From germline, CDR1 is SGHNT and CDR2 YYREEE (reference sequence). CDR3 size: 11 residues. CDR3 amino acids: CASSWGGEQYF. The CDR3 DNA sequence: TGTGCCAGCAGCTGGGGGGGCGAGCAGTACTTC.

The CDR3 reads CASSKTSGGTDTQYF. As DNA, the CDR3 is TGCGCCAGCAGCAAAACTAGCGGGGGCACAGATACGCAGTATTTT. The chain recombines TRBV5-1 with TRBJ2-3, with 10 bases identical to TRBD2. With 4 bases clipped from V and 1 base from J, the junction kept 3 bases outside the gene matches. There are 15 residues in the CDR3. CDR1 is SGHRS, CDR2 YFSETQ, per germline.

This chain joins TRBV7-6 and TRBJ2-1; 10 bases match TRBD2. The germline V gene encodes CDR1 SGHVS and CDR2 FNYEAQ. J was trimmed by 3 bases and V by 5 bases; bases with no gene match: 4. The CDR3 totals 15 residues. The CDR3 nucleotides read TGTGCCAGCAGCCGAGGACTAGCGGTCTACAATGAGCAGTTCTTC. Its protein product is CASSRGLAVYNEQFF.

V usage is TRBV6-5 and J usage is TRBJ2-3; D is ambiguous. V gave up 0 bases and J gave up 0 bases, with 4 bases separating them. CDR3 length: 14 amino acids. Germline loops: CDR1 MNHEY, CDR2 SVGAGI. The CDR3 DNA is TGTGCCAGCAGTTACTCTACTAGCACAGATACGCAGTATTTT. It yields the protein CASSYSTSTDTQYF.

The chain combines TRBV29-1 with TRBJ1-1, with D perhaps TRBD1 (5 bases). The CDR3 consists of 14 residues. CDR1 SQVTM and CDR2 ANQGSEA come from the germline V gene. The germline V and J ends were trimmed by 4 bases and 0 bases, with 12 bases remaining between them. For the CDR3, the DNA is TGCAGCGTTGTTAAGGGGATGATGAACACTGAAGCTTTCTTT. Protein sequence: CSVVKGMMNTEAFF.

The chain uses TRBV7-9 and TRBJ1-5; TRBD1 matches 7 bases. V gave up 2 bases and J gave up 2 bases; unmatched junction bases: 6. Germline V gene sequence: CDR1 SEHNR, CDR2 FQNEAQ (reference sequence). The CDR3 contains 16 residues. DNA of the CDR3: TGTGCCAGCAGCTTAACAGGGGAGGTTGGCAATCAGCCCCAGCATTTT. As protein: CASSLTGEVGNQPQHF. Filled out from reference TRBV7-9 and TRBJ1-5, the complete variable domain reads DTGVSQNPRHKITKRGQNVTFRCDPISEHNRLYWYRQTLGQGPEFLTYFQNEAQLEKSRLLSDRFSAERPKGSFSTLEIQRTEQGDSAMYLCASSLTGEVGNQPQHFGDGTRLSIL.

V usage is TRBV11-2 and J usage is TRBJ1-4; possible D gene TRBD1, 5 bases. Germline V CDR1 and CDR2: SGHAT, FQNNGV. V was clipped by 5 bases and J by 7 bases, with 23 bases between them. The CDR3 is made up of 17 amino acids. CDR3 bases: TGTGCCAGCAGCCCTATCCCTTTCTGGGGGGAGGGTGAAAAACTGTTTTTT. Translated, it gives CASSPIPFWGEGEKLFF.

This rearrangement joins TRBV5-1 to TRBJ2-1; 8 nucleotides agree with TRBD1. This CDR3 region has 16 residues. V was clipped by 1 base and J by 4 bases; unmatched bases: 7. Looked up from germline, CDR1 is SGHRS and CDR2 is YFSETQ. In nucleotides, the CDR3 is TGCGCCAGCAGCTTGAATTTCGGGACAGGTTACAATGAGCAGTTCTTC. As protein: CASSLNFGTGYNEQFF.

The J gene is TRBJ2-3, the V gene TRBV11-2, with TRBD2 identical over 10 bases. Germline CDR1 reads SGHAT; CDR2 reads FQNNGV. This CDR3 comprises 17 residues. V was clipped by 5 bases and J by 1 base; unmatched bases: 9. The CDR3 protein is CASSRSATSGGTDTQYF. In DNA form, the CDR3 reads TGTGCCAGCAGCCGATCAGCAACTAGCGGGGGCACAGATACGCAGTATTTT.

CDR3 amino acids: CASSPGQLDYEQYF. In DNA, the CDR3 is TGTGCCAGCAGCCCGGGACAGCTTGACTACGAGCAGTACTTC. The V and J genes are TRBV5-4 and TRBJ2-7; 7 bases align to TRBD1. Trimming took 4 bases from V and 3 from J; bases not matched to a gene: 7. The CDR3 consists of 14 residues. CDR1 is SGHNT, CDR2 YYREEE, per germline (reference sequence). Full variable domain (outside the CDR3, taken from reference TRBV5-4 and TRBJ2-7): ETGVTQSPTHLIKTRGQQVTLRCSSQSGHNTVSWYQQALGQGPQFIFQYYREEENGRGNFPPRFSGLQFPNYSSELNVNALELDDSALYLCASSPGQLDYEQYFGPGTRLTVT.

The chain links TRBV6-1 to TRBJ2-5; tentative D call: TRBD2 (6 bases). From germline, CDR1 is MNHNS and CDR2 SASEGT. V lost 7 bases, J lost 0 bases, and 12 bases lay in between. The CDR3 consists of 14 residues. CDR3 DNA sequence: TGTGCCAGCAACAACGGGGGAAACCAAGAGACCCAGTACTTC. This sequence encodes CASNNGGNQETQYF.

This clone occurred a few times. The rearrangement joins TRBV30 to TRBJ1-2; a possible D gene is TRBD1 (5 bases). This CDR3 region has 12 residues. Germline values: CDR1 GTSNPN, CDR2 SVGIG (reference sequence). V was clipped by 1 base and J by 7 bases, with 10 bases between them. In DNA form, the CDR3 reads TGTGCCTGGAGTGCAGGGTTTGGTGGCTACACCTTC. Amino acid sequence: CAWSAGFGGYTF.